The 17 T cell receptor beta chains in this list originate from one sample, sequenced in a study of vaccination and CD4 T cells after COVID-19. The Oncomine TCR Beta short-read assay generated sequence data from the DNA of cultured CD4+ T cells. TCRdb ran MiXCR on the PCR reads and lists one entry per CDR3 protein. The sample holds about 16,000 distinct CDR3 sequences, about 46% seen once. These receptors' antigens are unknown. The treatment: roughly 10-day PBMC culture with coronavirus spike peptide pools or control peptides (ViraFEST assay). The sample comprised CD4+ T cells from blood, cultured in vitro. The receptor source for this set is a human donor who had recovered from COVID-19.

This clonotype was found a few times. At one of its ends the junction is not consistent with the germline gene, which may arise from a read error. J is TRBJ2-1 and V is TRBV7-6, with TRBD1 matching over 11 bases. CDR3 length equals 15 residues. CDR1 is SGHVS and CDR2 is FNYEAQ in the germline V gene. DNA for the CDR3: TGTGCTAGCAGCTTAGGACAGGGGGCTTACAATGAGCAGTTCTTC. Its protein product is CASSLGQGAYNEQFF.

This sequence joins TRBV7-3 and TRBJ2-1; D gene ambiguous. Trimming removed 2 bases from V and 6 bases from J, with 2 bases in between. This CDR3 spans 11 amino acids. Germline loops: CDR1 SGHTA, CDR2 FQGTGA. CDR3 sequence reads: CASSLGNEQFF. CDR3 DNA: TGTGCCAGCAGCTTAGGCAATGAGCAGTTCTTC.

This chain joins TRBV10-3 and TRBJ2-3; 7 nucleotides align to TRBD1. Per germline, CDR1 ENHRY and CDR2 SYGVKD. This CDR3 spans 13 amino acids. Germline trimming cut 4 bases from V and 6 bases from J; bases unmatched to any gene: 4. As DNA, the CDR3 is TGTGCCATCAGTGTCACAGGGGAGGATACGCAGTATTTT. Protein: CAISVTGEDTQYF.

The chain has TRBV6-2 or TRBV6-3 and TRBJ1-2, with D unresolved. Germline V gene lookup returns CDR1 MNHEY and CDR2 SVGEGT. The CDR3 is 12 residues long. V was cut by 5 bases and J by 4 bases, with 8 bases left in between. DNA of the CDR3: TGTGCCAGCAGTCGGACTCGCTATGGCTACACCTTC. Its translation: CASSRTRYGYTF.

For the CDR3, the DNA is TGCAGTGCTAGATCCGGTCAACGTGGGGAGACCCAGTACTTC. This sequence encodes CSARSGQRGETQYF. The J gene is TRBJ2-5, the V gene TRBV20-1; no firm D call. V was cut by 2 bases and J by 5 bases, with 15 bases left in between. Germline V lookup: CDR1 DFQATT, CDR2 SNEGSKA (reference sequence). The CDR3 is made up of 14 amino acids.

This clonotype was seen a few times. The J gene is TRBJ1-1, the V gene TRBV20-1, with D maybe TRBD1 (5 bases). Looked up from germline, CDR1 is DFQATT and CDR2 is SNEGSKA (reference sequence). Trimming shortened V by 6 bases and J by 0 bases, and 11 bases separated the two germline ends. CDR3 size: 13 residues. The CDR3 DNA reads TGCAGTGCGATGACAGACATGAACACTGAAGCTTTCTTT. Its translation is CSAMTDMNTEAFF.

This sequence joins TRBV7-2 and TRBJ2-7; either TRBD1 or TRBD2 may fit D (6 bases each). The CDR3 extends over 16 amino acids. Between the trimmed V and J ends, which lost 6 bases and 3 bases, there was a span of 21 bases. The germline V gene encodes CDR1 SGHTA and CDR2 FQGNSA. The CDR3 DNA reads TGTGCCAGCAGTTACATAATCGGGGGCCGTCTCTACGAGCAGTACTTC. Its translation is CASSYIIGGRLYEQYF.

This clonotype was seen more than once but under ten times. The chain carries TRBV20-1 and TRBJ1-1, with no clear D. CDR3 size: 13 residues. Germline loops: CDR1 DFQATT, CDR2 SNEGSKA (reference sequence). Trimming pared 5 bases from V and 4 bases from J, leaving 14 bases between. The CDR3 reads CSALGASGTEAFF. The CDR3 DNA is TGCAGTGCTCTAGGAGCCTCGGGCACTGAAGCTTTCTTT.

This clonotype was seen a few times. In DNA, the CDR3 is TGTGCCAGTAGTATGGTCGGCAGGGGCAGGGATCAGCCCCAGCATTTT. It encodes CASSMVGRGRDQPQHF. The chain carries TRBV19 and TRBJ1-5; a weak D match, TRBD1 (6 bases). CDR1 is LNHDA, CDR2 SQIVND, per germline (reference sequence). The V end lost 3 bases, the J end lost 5 bases, and 17 bases lay between the germline ends. This CDR3 region has 16 residues.

This clonotype was recorded a few times. The chain carries TRBV6-1 and TRBJ1-6; 7 bases fit TRBD1. Germline lookup yields CDR1 MNHNS and CDR2 SASEGT. The CDR3 has 16 amino acids. V was pared by 6 bases and J by 7 bases, with 12 bases of the junction left unmatched. The CDR3 DNA reads as TGTGCCAGCAGGGAGGGACAGCGCAGCCCGAATTCACCCCTCCACTTT. It is translated as CASREGQRSPNSPLHF.

V gene TRBV2 combines with J gene TRBJ1-1; D remains ambiguous. V was trimmed by 5 bases and J by 3 bases, leaving 10 bases between them. The germline gives CDR1 SNHLY, CDR2 FYNNEI. The CDR3 is 13 amino acids. The CDR3 protein is CASSPGRYTEAFF. The CDR3 DNA is TGTGCCAGCAGTCCAGGACGGTACACTGAAGCTTTCTTT.

This clonotype has just a few counts. The chain joins TRBV12-3 or TRBV12-4 to TRBJ1-6, with D possibly being TRBD1 (5 bases). The CDR3 is made up of 13 amino acids. V lost 4 bases, J lost 10 bases, and 11 bases lay in between. CDR3 sequence reads: CASSSGTGSPLHF. The CDR3 nucleotides read TGTGCCAGCAGTTCCGGGACGGGGTCACCCCTCCACTTT.

The chain is built from TRBV6-2 or TRBV6-3 and TRBJ2-1; D is perhaps TRBD2 (5 bases). This CDR3 comprises 12 residues. V was trimmed by 6 bases and J by 10 bases, leaving 13 bases between them. From germline, CDR1 is MNHEY and CDR2 SVGEGT. Here the CDR3 reads CASRELGPEQFF. The DNA of the CDR3 is TGTGCCAGCAGAGAACTAGGGCCGGAGCAGTTCTTC.

The gene calls are TRBV5-4 and TRBJ2-1; D is undetermined. V was trimmed by 4 bases and J by 10 bases, leaving 15 bases between them. In germline, CDR1 is SGHNT, CDR2 YYREEE (reference sequence). This CDR3 is built from 13 residues. In DNA, the CDR3 is TGTGCCAGCAGCGGATCCCTTTTCAGGGAGCAGTTCTTC. It yields the protein CASSGSLFREQFF.

This clonotype has more than one count but fewer than ten. V usage is TRBV6-2 or TRBV6-3 and J usage is TRBJ2-2, with 10 nucleotides matching TRBD2. J was trimmed by 4 bases and V by 5 bases; bases with no gene match: 10. Germline CDR1 reads MNHEY; CDR2 reads SVGEGT. The CDR3 totals 17 residues. Here the CDR3 DNA reads TGTGCCAGCAGTACGGCTAGCGGGGGACAGCGCACCGGGGAGCTGTTTTTT. Translation gives CASSTASGGQRTGELFF.

The chain carries TRBV30 and TRBJ2-2; D remains ambiguous. The germline gives CDR1 GTSNPN, CDR2 SVGIG (reference sequence). V lost 0 bases and J lost 1, with 3 bases in between. The CDR3 consists of 13 residues. The DNA of the CDR3 is TGTGCCTGGAGTGTACGGAACACCGGGGAGCTGTTTTTT. It yields the protein CAWSVRNTGELFF.

The J gene is TRBJ2-1, the V gene TRBV19; 7 positions match TRBD1. The trim removed 6 bases at V and 7 bases at J, leaving 15 bases unmatched. The CDR3 length is 16 residues. CDR1 is LNHDA, CDR2 SQIVND, per germline (reference sequence). CDR3 DNA: TGTGCCAGTAGGGAAGACAGGGCTTCCCTCCTAAATGAGCAGTTCTTC. Its protein is CASREDRASLLNEQFF.